Below are 10 T cell receptor beta chains sequenced from a single sample in a study of identical twins. TCRdb processed the 5' RACE reads anew with MiXCR; each CDR3 protein has one entry. The repertoire holds around 370,000 distinct CDR3 sequences, around 9.7% seen once, with around 8.6% in the top ten. Sequences were obtained from naive T cells sorted from blood. These receptors were obtained from a woman in her forties or fifties in good health.

This clonotype has at least ten counts. V gene TRBV29-1 combines with J gene TRBJ2-1; TRBD2 agrees at 9 bases. Looked up from germline, CDR1 is SQVTM and CDR2 is ANQGSEA. The CDR3 has 14 residues. The trim removed 6 bases at V and 2 bases at J, leaving 5 bases unmatched. CDR3 region: CSVNSGSTYNEQFF. The CDR3 nucleotides read TGCAGCGTGAATAGCGGGAGCACCTACAATGAGCAGTTCTTC.

This clonotype was observed at least ten times. V usage is TRBV12-3 or TRBV12-4 and J usage is TRBJ2-5, with TRBD1 matching 7 bases. The CDR3 spans 15 residues. V was pared by 7 bases and J by 2 bases, with 10 bases of the junction left unmatched. The CDR3 DNA reads as TGTGCCAGCACCTCCCAGACAGGGTATCAAGAGACCCAGTACTTC. Its translation is CASTSQTGYQETQYF.

J is TRBJ2-3 and V is TRBV2; TRBD2 agrees at 13 bases. Per the germline V gene, CDR1 is SNHLY and CDR2 is FYNNEI. This CDR3 comprises 15 residues. V lost 6 bases and J lost 4; bases outside the gene matches: 4. CDR3 coding DNA: TGTGCCAGCAGAAGGACTAGCGGGAGAGCAGATACGCAGTATTTT. Its protein is CASRRTSGRADTQYF.

The chain combines TRBV2 with TRBJ2-3; 7 bases line up with TRBD2. CDR3 length: 15 residues. Trimming removed 5 bases from V and 2 bases from J; junction bases left unmatched: 7. Germline CDR1 SNHLY, CDR2 FYNNEI. CDR3 loop: CASSLAGPYTDTQYF. The CDR3 nucleotides read TGTGCCAGCAGTTTAGCGGGCCCGTACACAGATACGCAGTATTTT.

This clonotype was recorded a few times. V and J are TRBV7-9 and TRBJ2-1, with TRBD2 identical over 7 bases. This CDR3 has 12 amino acids. CDR1 is SEHNR, CDR2 FQNEAQ, per germline (reference sequence). J was trimmed by 10 bases and V by 6 bases; bases with no gene match: 6. The CDR3 region is CASRSGKREQFF. The CDR3 nucleotides read TGTGCCAGCAGGAGCGGGAAACGAGAGCAGTTCTTC.

This clonotype has ten or more counts. The rearrangement joins TRBV11-2 to TRBJ2-1, with a weak D call TRBD1 (6 bases). CDR3 length: 12 amino acids. V was shortened by 9 bases and J by 4 bases, with 10 bases between the two germline ends. Germline lookup yields CDR1 SGHAT and CDR2 FQNNGV. The CDR3 is CASGTPYNEQFF. CDR3 DNA: TGTGCCAGTGGGACACCTTACAATGAGCAGTTCTTC.

The V call is TRBV3-1, the J call TRBJ1-1; TRBD1 matches at 9 bases. This CDR3 comprises 16 residues. CDR1 LGHDT and CDR2 YNNKEL come from the germline V gene (reference sequence). The junction had 7 bases not matched to a gene; V was cut back by 5 bases and J by 0 bases. DNA for the CDR3: TGTGCCAGCAGCAGAGGACAGGGGTTGGTGAACACTGAAGCTTTCTTT. Its protein is CASSRGQGLVNTEAFF.

This sequence joins TRBV5-1 and TRBJ2-3, with D unresolved. This CDR3 is built from 11 residues. Trimming removed 5 bases from V and 5 bases from J, with 6 bases in between. CDR1 and CDR2 (germline): SGHRS, YFSETQ. Here the CDR3 DNA reads TGCGCCAGCAGGGAAAGAGATACGCAGTATTTT. It is translated as CASRERDTQYF. Full variable domain (outside the CDR3, taken from reference TRBV5-1 and TRBJ2-3): KAGVTQTPRYLIKTRGQQVTLSCSPISGHRSVSWYQQTPGQGLQFLFEYFSETQRNKGNFPGRFSGRQFSNSRSEMNVSTLELGDSALYLCASRERDTQYFGPGTRLTVL.

This clonotype was seen repeatedly, ten times or more. This chain joins TRBV11-2 and TRBJ1-1; D is possibly TRBD1 (5 bases). The CDR3 length is 19 residues. The V end was cut by 3 bases, the J end by 0 bases, with 23 bases between. Looked up from germline, CDR1 is SGHAT and CDR2 is FQNNGV. The CDR3 sequence is CASSLPTTGAIFMNTEAFF. The CDR3 DNA follows: TGTGCCAGCAGCTTGCCCACCACCGGGGCCATTTTCATGAACACTGAAGCTTTCTTT.

This chain links TRBV4-1 with TRBJ2-2; tentative D call: TRBD1 (5 bases). Germline V gives CDR1 MGHRA, CDR2 YSYEKL. The V and J ends lost 0 bases and 5 bases respectively, with 7 bases between them. The CDR3 is made up of 14 amino acids. Here the CDR3 reads CASSQEAGTGELFF. CDR3 DNA: TGCGCCAGCAGCCAAGAGGCAGGGACCGGGGAGCTGTTTTTT.